These 31 T cell receptor beta chains came from one sample sequenced in a study of blood T cells in healthy people across ages. Sample-barcoded 5' priming and a J-beta primer mix drove a second PCR of roughly 7 to 11 cycles. TCRdb re-derived calls from the 5' RACE reads in MiXCR, one entry per CDR3 protein. The sample shows more than 700,000 distinct CDR3 sequences, 50% to 65% of them seen only once. Sequencing used blood. Every receptor here comes from an elderly man in good health.

The rearrangement uses TRBV5-1 and TRBJ2-5, with D perhaps TRBD1 (7 bases). In germline, CDR1 is SGHRS, CDR2 YFSETQ. V was trimmed by 5 bases and J by 1 base, leaving 12 bases between them. The CDR3 length is 14 residues. The CDR3 is CASREGAGQETQYF. CDR3 nucleotide sequence: TGCGCCAGCAGGGAGGGGGCAGGCCAAGAGACCCAGTACTTC.

The sample holds a few counts of this clonotype. The chain carries TRBV2 and TRBJ2-2; no firm D call. Trimming left V 10 bases short and J 5 bases short, with 20 bases between. Germline V gene lookup returns CDR1 SNHLY and CDR2 FYNNEI. The CDR3 consists of 15 residues. CDR3 DNA sequence: TGTGCCACCCGTTTAGAACTAAAGTTGACCGGGGAGCTGTTTTTT. It translates to CATRLELKLTGELFF.

CDR3 region: CASSERDTLLTDTQYF. DNA of the CDR3: TGTGCCAGCAGTGAGAGGGATACGCTCCTCACAGATACGCAGTATTTT. V gene TRBV2 combines with J gene TRBJ2-3, with D maybe TRBD2 (5 bases). Trimming took 3 bases from V and 2 from J, leaving 15 bases between them. Germline V lookup: CDR1 SNHLY, CDR2 FYNNEI. The CDR3 is 16 residues long.

This rearrangement joins TRBV10-3 to TRBJ2-5, with 8 bases lining up with TRBD1. V was pared by 10 bases and J by 5 bases, with 9 bases of the junction left unmatched. CDR3 size: 13 residues. Germline V gene lookup returns CDR1 ENHRY and CDR2 SYGVKD. The CDR3 spells CASATGVRETQYF. The CDR3 DNA sequence: TGTGCCAGCGCGACAGGGGTCAGGGAGACCCAGTACTTC.

This rearrangement joins TRBV7-6 to TRBJ2-3, with D tentatively TRBD2 (7 bases). The CDR3 length is 14 residues. Looked up from germline, CDR1 is SGHVS and CDR2 is FNYEAQ. V was shortened by 5 bases and J by 7 bases, with 16 bases between the two germline ends. The DNA of the CDR3 is TGTGCCAGCAGCGTAGGGGGGGGACGGAATACGCAGTATTTT. Protein: CASSVGGGRNTQYF.

J is TRBJ2-3 and V is TRBV3-1; D remains ambiguous. This CDR3 has 14 amino acids. The germline V and J ends were trimmed by 0 bases and 14 bases, with 18 bases remaining between them. Germline V gives CDR1 LGHDT, CDR2 YNNKEL (reference sequence). The CDR3 protein is CASSQDLEHRYAYF. Written as DNA, the CDR3 is TGTGCCAGCAGCCAAGATCTGGAGCACAGATACGCGTATTTT.

This chain joins TRBV7-9 and TRBJ2-1; D perhaps matches TRBD2 (6 bases). The germline V gene has CDR1 SEHNR and CDR2 FQNEAQ (reference sequence). V was shortened by 2 bases and J by 8 bases, with 22 bases between the two germline ends. CDR3 size: 17 residues. CDR3 sequence (DNA): TGTGCCAGCAGCTTAAACCGTTTAGCGGTCTCTCGGGATGAGCAGTTCTTC. It yields the protein CASSLNRLAVSRDEQFF.

The J gene is TRBJ1-4, the V gene TRBV13; 8 positions agree with TRBD1. The germline CDR1 and CDR2 sequences are PRHDT and FYEKMQ (reference sequence). This CDR3 has 15 amino acids. Unmatched junction bases numbered 7, after V lost 6 bases and J lost 4 bases. The CDR3 DNA reads TGTGCCAGCAGGTCCTCGACAGGGGATAATGAAAAACTGTTTTTT. It yields the protein CASRSSTGDNEKLFF.

This clonotype was recorded a few times. The chain employs TRBV28 and TRBJ2-1; 11 bases match TRBD2. Germline lookup yields CDR1 MDHEN and CDR2 SYDVKM. Trimming removed 10 bases from V and 3 bases from J; junction bases left unmatched: 5. The length of the CDR3 is 14 residues. CDR3: CATNLAGGYNEQFF. The CDR3 DNA reads as TGTGCCACAAATCTAGCGGGAGGCTACAATGAGCAGTTCTTC. Based on the CDR3 plus reference TRBV28 and TRBJ2-1, the full variable domain is DVKVTQSSRYLVKRTGEKVFLECVQDMDHENMFWYRQDPGLGLRLIYFSYDVKMKEKGDIPEGYSVSREKKERFSLILESASTNQTSMYLCATNLAGGYNEQFFGPGTRLTVL.

V gene TRBV14 combines with J gene TRBJ2-1; 7 nucleotides line up with TRBD2. Per the germline V gene, CDR1 is SGHDN and CDR2 is FVKESK. This CDR3 is 13 amino acids long. Trimming cost V 4 bases and J 9 bases; bases outside gene matches: 6. This chain's CDR3 is CASSPTSFGEQFF. The CDR3 bases are TGTGCCAGCAGCCCGACTAGCTTTGGTGAGCAGTTCTTC.

V and J are TRBV27 and TRBJ2-5, with D unresolved. The V end was cut by 1 base, the J end by 1 base, with 7 bases between. CDR1 is MNHEY, CDR2 SMNVEV, per germline (reference sequence). This CDR3 comprises 14 residues. CDR3 bases: TGTGCCAGCAGTTTATGGGCCTCCCAAGAGACCCAGTACTTC. The encoded protein is CASSLWASQETQYF.

This clonotype occurred a few times. The chain employs TRBV24-1 and TRBJ2-5, with 9 bases aligning to TRBD1. Germline CDR1 and CDR2: KGHDR and SFDVKD. The CDR3 is made up of 15 amino acids. V was clipped by 3 bases and J by 1 base; unmatched bases: 2. The CDR3 nucleotides read TGTGCCACCAGTGATCAGACAGGGGGCCAAGAGACCCAGTACTTC. Translated: CATSDQTGGQETQYF.

V gene TRBV15 combines with J gene TRBJ2-1, with D hard to call. The germline V gene encodes CDR1 LNHNV and CDR2 YYDKDF (reference sequence). The CDR3 contains 12 residues. V was trimmed by 1 base and J by 8 bases, leaving 6 bases between them. CDR3 DNA sequence: TGTGCCACCAGCAGAGCGGGCGATGAGCAGTTCTTC. Protein: CATSRAGDEQFF.

Here the CDR3 reads CASSPQGAGSNEQFF. CDR3 in DNA: TGTGCCAGCAGTCCCCAGGGGGCGGGAAGCAATGAGCAGTTCTTC. V is TRBV6-2 or TRBV6-3 and J is TRBJ2-1, with 8 bases lining up with TRBD1. J gave up 6 bases and V 5 bases, and 9 bases lay outside the gene matches. This CDR3 contains 15 residues. The V gene's germline CDR1 is MNHEY and CDR2 SVGEGT.

CDR3: CASSPGQAFTYEQYF. The CDR3 DNA reads TGTGCCAGCAGCCCCGGACAGGCTTTCACCTACGAGCAGTACTTC. This chain connects TRBV7-9 to TRBJ2-7; 7 bases are shared with TRBD1. The germline V gene has CDR1 SEHNR and CDR2 FQNEAQ (reference sequence). This CDR3 is 15 amino acids long. V dropped 5 bases and J dropped 2; count of bases not matched to a gene: 9.

The chain combines TRBV28 with TRBJ2-5; D is perhaps TRBD1 or TRBD2 (5 bases each). The J call may be mistaken, given a closer DNA end match to TRBJ2-7. Germline CDR1 is MDHEN and CDR2 is SYDVKM. The CDR3 has 14 amino acids. CDR3 residues: CASGATGPPGEQYF. The CDR3, as DNA: TGTGCCAGCGGGGCCACGGGACCTCCAGGCGAGCAGTACTTC.

The chain employs TRBV11-1 and TRBJ2-2; D unclear. This CDR3 has 15 amino acids. Germline loops: CDR1 SGHAT, CDR2 FQDESV (reference sequence). Trimming pared 1 base from V and 6 bases from J, leaving 12 bases between. CDR3 in amino acids: CASSLVGPGPGELFF. For the CDR3, the DNA is TGTGCCAGCAGCTTAGTTGGCCCCGGTCCCGGGGAGCTGTTTTTT.

This rearrangement joins TRBV20-1 to TRBJ2-3; D is perhaps TRBD2 (6 bases). Per the germline V gene, CDR1 is DFQATT and CDR2 is SNEGSKA (reference sequence). Trimming took off 5 bases at V and 11 bases at J, with 11 bases between the two ends. The CDR3 sequence is 10 residues long. DNA for the CDR3: TGCAGTGCTTGGACTAAGGAGCAGTATTTT. Its protein product is CSAWTKEQYF.

This chain joins TRBV7-2 and TRBJ2-4; 10 nucleotides match TRBD2. The better agreement between TRBJ2-7 and the DNA end casts doubt on the J call. Germline V gene lookup returns CDR1 SGHTA and CDR2 FQGNSA. The CDR3 loop spans 14 amino acids. The CDR3 nucleotides are TGTGCCAGCAGGCCCGGGACTAGCGTAAACGAGCAGTACTTC. Its protein is CASRPGTSVNEQYF.

This sequence joins TRBV7-3 and TRBJ2-3; 8 nucleotides line up with TRBD1. The CDR3 runs to 15 residues. The V gene end was trimmed by 5 bases and the J gene end by 4 bases; junction bases not matched to a gene: 8. The germline gives CDR1 SGHTA, CDR2 FQGTGA. The CDR3: CASSQHQGAADTQYF. The CDR3 coding sequence is TGTGCCAGCAGCCAACATCAGGGGGCTGCAGATACGCAGTATTTT.

The chain has TRBV6-2 or TRBV6-3 and TRBJ2-5, with 11 bases matching TRBD2. CDR3 length: 16 amino acids. V lost 2 bases to trimming and J lost 1 base; unmatched junction nucleotides: 3. The germline V gene has CDR1 MNHEY and CDR2 SVGEGT. CDR3 loop: CASSYPGLAGQETQYF. CDR3 bases: TGTGCCAGCAGTTACCCCGGACTAGCGGGCCAAGAGACCCAGTACTTC.

In its sample, this clonotype was seen a few times. The J gene is TRBJ1-1, the V gene TRBV5-1; the D gene is possibly TRBD1 (5 bases). The CDR3 is made up of 14 amino acids. Germline V lookup: CDR1 SGHRS, CDR2 YFSETQ. V was trimmed by 3 bases and J by 7 bases, leaving 16 bases between them. CDR3 nucleotide sequence: TGCGCCAGCAGCTCGGCGGGGCTTTCGGGTGAAGCTTTCTTT. Translating it yields CASSSAGLSGEAFF.

V and J are TRBV6-4 and TRBJ1-2, with 7 bases matching TRBD1. The V segment lost 5 bases and the J segment 2 bases; nucleotides outside the gene matches: 5. The CDR3 has 14 amino acids. Per the germline V gene, CDR1 is MRHNA and CDR2 is SNTAGT. Written as DNA, the CDR3 is TGTGCCAGCAGTCGACAGGGATTCAACTATGGCTACACCTTC. Translation gives CASSRQGFNYGYTF.

In this sample, this clonotype turned up once. The gene calls are TRBV20-1 and TRBJ1-5; no clear D gene. Trimming left V 5 bases short and J 2 bases short, with 13 bases between. Germline assignment: CDR1 DFQATT and CDR2 SNEGSKA (reference sequence). The CDR3 runs to 14 residues. CDR3 nucleotide sequence: TGCAGTGCTCCCACAGCGTTAGGCAATCAGCCCCAGCATTTT. Its protein product is CSAPTALGNQPQHF.

Details on this clonotype: Relative to the germline gene, one junction end is altered; a read error may explain this. V is TRBV10-3 and J is TRBJ2-5, with D unresolved. The CDR3 has 13 residues. The germline gives CDR1 ENHRY, CDR2 SYGVKD. The CDR3 nucleotides are TGTGCCATCAGCGAGTGGTCCCAAGAGACCCAGTACTTC. This codes for CAISEWSQETQYF.

V is TRBV11-2 and J is TRBJ2-3; D call uncertain. The germline V and J ends were trimmed by 3 bases and 1 base, with 14 bases remaining between them. Germline V lookup: CDR1 SGHAT, CDR2 FQNNGV. CDR3 length: 16 residues. The CDR3 coding sequence is TGTGCCAGCAGCTTCCGAGCGTCCCGGGGCACAGATACGCAGTATTTT. This codes for CASSFRASRGTDTQYF.

This rearrangement joins TRBV18 to TRBJ2-5; D is unclear. The DNA end is more similar to TRBJ2-1, so the J call may be wrong. The CDR3 consists of 12 residues. Germline V gene lookup returns CDR1 KGHSH and CDR2 LQKENI. The CDR3 sequence: CASSPSQETQFF. In DNA form, the CDR3 reads TGTGCCAGCTCACCAAGCCAAGAGACCCAGTTCTTC.

This clonotype appeared a few times. This chain connects TRBV11-1 to TRBJ2-5; D is unclear. The germline V and J ends were trimmed by 0 bases and 11 bases, with 16 bases remaining between them. This CDR3 is 14 amino acids long. Germline CDR1 is SGHAT and CDR2 is FQDESV (reference sequence). The CDR3 region is CASSLAGNRNEQYF. Here the CDR3 DNA reads TGTGCCAGCAGCTTAGCGGGAAATCGGAATGAGCAGTACTTC. The full variable domain, its missing parts supplied by reference TRBV11-1 and TRBJ2-5, is EAEVAQSPRYKITEKSQAVAFWCDPISGHATLYWYRQILGQGPELLVQFQDESVVDDSQLPKDRFSAERLKGVDSTLKIQPAELGDSAMYLCASSLAGNRNEQYFGPGTRLLVL.

This clonotype was counted only a few times. This chain links TRBV20-1 with TRBJ2-4, with 8 positions matching TRBD1. V gave up 8 bases and J gave up 8 bases; unmatched junction bases: 11. Per germline, CDR1 DFQATT and CDR2 SNEGSKA (reference sequence). The CDR3 covers 13 residues. CDR3 sequence reads: CSTPSGQGDIQYF. For the CDR3, the DNA is TGCAGTACACCTTCCGGACAGGGTGACATTCAGTACTTC.

V is TRBV3-1 and J is TRBJ2-1; weak D call: TRBD2 (5 bases). The V end lost 1 base, the J end lost 2 bases, and 9 bases lay between the germline ends. This CDR3 contains 15 residues. Germline V gene sequence: CDR1 LGHDT, CDR2 YNNKEL (reference sequence). DNA for the CDR3: TGTGCCAGCAGCCAAGGTCAAGCGGCCTACAATGAGCAGTTCTTC. Its translation: CASSQGQAAYNEQFF.

J is TRBJ2-1 and V is TRBV10-3, with a possible D match to TRBD2 (5 bases). The J call is doubtful: the DNA matches TRBJ2-7 better. Germline V lookup: CDR1 ENHRY, CDR2 SYGVKD. This CDR3 is built from 14 residues. CDR3 sequence: CAISRLASGDEQYF. The DNA of the CDR3 is TGTGCCATCAGTAGGCTAGCTTCGGGCGATGAGCAGTACTTC.